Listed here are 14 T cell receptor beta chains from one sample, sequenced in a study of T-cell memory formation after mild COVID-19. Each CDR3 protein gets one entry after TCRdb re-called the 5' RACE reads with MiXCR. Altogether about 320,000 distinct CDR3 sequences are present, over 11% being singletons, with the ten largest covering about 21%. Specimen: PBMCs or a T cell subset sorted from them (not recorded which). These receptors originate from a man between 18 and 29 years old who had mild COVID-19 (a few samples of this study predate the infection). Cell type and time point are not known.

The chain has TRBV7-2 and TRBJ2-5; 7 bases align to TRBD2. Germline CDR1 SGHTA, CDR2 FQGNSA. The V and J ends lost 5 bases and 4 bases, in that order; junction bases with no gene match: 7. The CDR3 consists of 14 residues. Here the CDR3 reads CASSIGPGGETQYF. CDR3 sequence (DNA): TGTGCCAGCAGCATAGGACCGGGGGGAGAGACCCAGTACTTC.

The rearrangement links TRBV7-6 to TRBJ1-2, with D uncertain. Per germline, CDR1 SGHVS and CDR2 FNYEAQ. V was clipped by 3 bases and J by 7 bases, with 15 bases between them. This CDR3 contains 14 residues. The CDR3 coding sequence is TGTGCCAGCAGCTTGGGCCCCACCCCAGGTGGCTACACCTTC. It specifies CASSLGPTPGGYTF.

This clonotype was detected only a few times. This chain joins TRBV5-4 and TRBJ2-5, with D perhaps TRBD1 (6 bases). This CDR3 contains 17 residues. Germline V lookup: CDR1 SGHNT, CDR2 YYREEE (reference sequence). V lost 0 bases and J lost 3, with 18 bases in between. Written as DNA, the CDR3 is TGTGCCAGCAGCTTGGGGGGATCCAGGGGCGAGAAAGAGACCCAGTACTTC. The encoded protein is CASSLGGSRGEKETQYF. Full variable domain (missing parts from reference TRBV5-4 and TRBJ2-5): ETGVTQSPTHLIKTRGQQVTLRCSSQSGHNTVSWYQQALGQGPQFIFQYYREEENGRGNFPPRFSGLQFPNYSSELNVNALELDDSALYLCASSLGGSRGEKETQYFGPGTRLLVL.

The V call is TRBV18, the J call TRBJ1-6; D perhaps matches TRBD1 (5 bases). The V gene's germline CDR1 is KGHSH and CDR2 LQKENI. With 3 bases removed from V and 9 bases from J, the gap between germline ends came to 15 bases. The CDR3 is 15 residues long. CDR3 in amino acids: CASSPRQGGISPLHF. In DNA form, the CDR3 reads TGTGCCAGCTCACCGCGTCAGGGTGGGATTTCACCCCTCCACTTT. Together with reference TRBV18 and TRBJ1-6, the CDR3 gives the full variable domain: NAGVMQNPRHLVRRRGQEARLRCSPMKGHSHVYWYRQLPEEGLKFMVYLQKENIIDESGMPKERFSAEFPKEGPSILRIQQVVRGDSAAYFCASSPRQGGISPLHFGNGTRLTVT.

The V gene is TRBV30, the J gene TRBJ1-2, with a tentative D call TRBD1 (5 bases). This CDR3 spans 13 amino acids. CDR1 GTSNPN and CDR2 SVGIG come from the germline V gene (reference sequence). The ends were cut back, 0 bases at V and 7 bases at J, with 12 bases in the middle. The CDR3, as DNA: TGTGCCTGGAGTGTACAGGAGGGCACTGGCTACACCTTC. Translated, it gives CAWSVQEGTGYTF.

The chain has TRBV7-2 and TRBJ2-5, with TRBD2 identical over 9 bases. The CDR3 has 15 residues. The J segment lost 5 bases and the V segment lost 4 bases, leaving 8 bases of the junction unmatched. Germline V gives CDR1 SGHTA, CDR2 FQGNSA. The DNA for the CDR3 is TGTGCCAGCAGCTCCCCGAAGGCGGGAGGGGAGACCCAGTACTTC. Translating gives CASSSPKAGGETQYF.

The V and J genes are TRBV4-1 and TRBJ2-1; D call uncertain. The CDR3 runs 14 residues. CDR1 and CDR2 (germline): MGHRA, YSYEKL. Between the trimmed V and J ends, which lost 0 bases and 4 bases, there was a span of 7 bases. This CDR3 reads CASSQEVGYNEQFF. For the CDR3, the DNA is TGCGCCAGCAGCCAAGAAGTAGGGTACAATGAGCAGTTCTTC.

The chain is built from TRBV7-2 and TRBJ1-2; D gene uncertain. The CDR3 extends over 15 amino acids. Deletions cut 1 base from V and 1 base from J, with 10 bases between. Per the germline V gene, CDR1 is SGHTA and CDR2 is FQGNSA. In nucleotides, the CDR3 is TGTGCCAGCAGCTTAGGCGCTCTTATTAACTATGGCTACACCTTC. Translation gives CASSLGALINYGYTF.

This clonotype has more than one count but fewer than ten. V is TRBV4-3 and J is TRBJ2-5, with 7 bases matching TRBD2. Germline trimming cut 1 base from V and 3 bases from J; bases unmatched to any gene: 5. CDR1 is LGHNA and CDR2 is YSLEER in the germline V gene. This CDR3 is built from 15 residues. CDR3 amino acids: CASSQGRGGKETQYF. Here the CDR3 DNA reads TGCGCCAGCAGCCAAGGGCGCGGGGGAAAAGAGACCCAGTACTTC.

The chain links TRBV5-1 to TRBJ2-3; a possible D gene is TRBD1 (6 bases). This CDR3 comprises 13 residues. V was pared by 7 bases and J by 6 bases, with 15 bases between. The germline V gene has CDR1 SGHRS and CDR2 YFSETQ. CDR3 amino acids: CASQDRDVDTQYF. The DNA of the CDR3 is TGCGCCAGCCAGGACAGAGACGTGGATACGCAGTATTTT.

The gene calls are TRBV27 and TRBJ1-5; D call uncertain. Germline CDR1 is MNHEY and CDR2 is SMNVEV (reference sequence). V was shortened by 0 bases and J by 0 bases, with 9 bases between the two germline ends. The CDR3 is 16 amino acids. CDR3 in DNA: TGTGCCAGCAGTTTATCGGGCGGGAATAGCAATCAGCCCCAGCATTTT. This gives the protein CASSLSGGNSNQPQHF.

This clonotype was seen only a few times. The CDR3 loop reads CASSPGLLTQYF. The CDR3 coding sequence is TGTGCCAGCAGCCCAGGACTATTGACGCAGTATTTT. J is TRBJ2-3 and V is TRBV7-9; tentative D call: TRBD2 (6 bases). Germline V gene data show CDR1 as SEHNR and CDR2 as FQNEAQ (reference sequence). This CDR3 has 12 residues. V shed 5 bases and J shed 9 bases, with 12 bases lying between them. Complete variable domain (other parts from reference TRBV7-9 and TRBJ2-3): DTGVSQNPRHKITKRGQNVTFRCDPISEHNRLYWYRQTLGQGPEFLTYFQNEAQLEKSRLLSDRFSAERPKGSFSTLEIQRTEQGDSAMYLCASSPGLLTQYFGPGTRLTVL.

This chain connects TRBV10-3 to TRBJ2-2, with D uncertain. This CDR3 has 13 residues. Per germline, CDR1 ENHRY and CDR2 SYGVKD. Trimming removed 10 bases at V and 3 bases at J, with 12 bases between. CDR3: CASSRSDTGELFF. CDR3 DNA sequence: TGTGCCAGCTCTCGGTCCGACACCGGGGAGCTGTTTTTT.

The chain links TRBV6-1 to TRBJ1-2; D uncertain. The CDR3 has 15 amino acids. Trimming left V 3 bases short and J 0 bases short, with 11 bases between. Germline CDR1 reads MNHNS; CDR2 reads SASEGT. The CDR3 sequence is CASSEMQAPNYGYTF. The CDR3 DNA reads TGTGCCAGCAGTGAGATGCAGGCCCCTAACTATGGCTACACCTTC.